The 5 T cell receptor beta chains below come from one sample, sequenced in a study of blood T cells in healthy people across ages. With a J-beta primer mix and a sample-barcoded 5' primer, a second PCR ran about 7 to 12 cycles. TCRdb called the 5' RACE reads again in MiXCR, with one record for every CDR3 protein. The sample has 1 million or so distinct CDR3 sequences, roughly a quarter seen once. These same records also appear under a second study, on T cells of mothers and their children.

Sequenced: blood. These receptors were collected from a girl aged 2 to 10 in good health.

V gene TRBV7-2 combines with J gene TRBJ2-1; TRBD1 agrees at 7 bases. Germline V gives CDR1 SGHTA, CDR2 FQGNSA. This CDR3 comprises 16 residues. The V and J ends lost 0 bases and 6 bases, in that order; junction bases with no gene match: 8. The CDR3 protein is CASSLAGGLVFNEQFF. DNA for the CDR3: TGTGCCAGCAGCTTAGCAGGGGGCTTAGTTTTCAATGAGCAGTTCTTC.

This chain uses TRBV7-2 with TRBJ2-5; either TRBD1 or TRBD2 may supply D (5 bases each). Gene TRBJ2-7 matches the end of the DNA better, so the J call may be wrong. The CDR3 is 14 residues long. Germline CDR1 reads SGHTA; CDR2 reads FQGNSA. CDR3 sequence: CASSSLDWGDEQYF. In DNA form, the CDR3 reads TGTGCCAGCAGCTCTCTGGACTGGGGCGACGAGCAGTACTTC.

CDR3 sequence reads: CAITGQTNTEAFF. Here the CDR3 DNA reads TGTGCCATCACGGGACAAACGAACACTGAAGCTTTCTTT. The chain uses TRBV10-3 and TRBJ1-1; D may be TRBD1 (6 bases). This CDR3 is built from 13 residues. Germline V gene lookup returns CDR1 ENHRY and CDR2 SYGVKD. Trimming left V 7 bases short and J 1 base short, with 10 bases between.

The rearrangement links TRBV7-9 to TRBJ2-4, with 9 positions matching TRBD2. The CDR3 is 16 amino acids. The V and J ends lost 5 bases and 5 bases, in that order; junction bases with no gene match: 10. Per germline, CDR1 SEHNR and CDR2 FQNEAQ (reference sequence). Here the CDR3 reads CASSPEAGGWENIQYF. In nucleotides, the CDR3 is TGTGCCAGCAGCCCAGAAGCGGGAGGATGGGAAAACATTCAGTACTTC.

A few counts support this clonotype. The chain combines TRBV3-1 with TRBJ2-7, with D possibly matching TRBD1 (6 bases). V was cut by 1 base and J by 0 bases, with 13 bases left in between. The CDR3 length is 16 residues. Germline lookup yields CDR1 LGHDT and CDR2 YNNKEL (reference sequence). This CDR3 is CASSQAGQGHSYEQYF. Written as DNA, the CDR3 is TGTGCCAGCAGCCAAGCTGGTCAGGGACACTCCTACGAGCAGTACTTC.